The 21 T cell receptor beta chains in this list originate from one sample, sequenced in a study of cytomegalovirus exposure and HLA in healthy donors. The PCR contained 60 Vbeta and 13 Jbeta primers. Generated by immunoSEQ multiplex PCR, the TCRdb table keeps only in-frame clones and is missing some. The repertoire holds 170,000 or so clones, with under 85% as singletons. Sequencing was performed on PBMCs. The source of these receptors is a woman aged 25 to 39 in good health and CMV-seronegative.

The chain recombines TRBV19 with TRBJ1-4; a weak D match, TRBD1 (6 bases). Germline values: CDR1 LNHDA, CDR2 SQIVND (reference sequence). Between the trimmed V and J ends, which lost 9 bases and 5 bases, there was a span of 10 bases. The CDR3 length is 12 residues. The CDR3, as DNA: TGTGCCAGCCGGGACAAGAATGAAAAACTGTTTTTT. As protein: CASRDKNEKLFF.

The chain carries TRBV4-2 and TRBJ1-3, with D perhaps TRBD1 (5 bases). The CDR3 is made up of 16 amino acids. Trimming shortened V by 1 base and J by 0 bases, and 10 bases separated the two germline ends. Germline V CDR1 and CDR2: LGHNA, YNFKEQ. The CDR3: CASSQATAYSGNTIYF. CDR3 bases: TGTGCCAGCAGCCAAGCGACAGCGTACTCTGGAAACACCATATATTTT.

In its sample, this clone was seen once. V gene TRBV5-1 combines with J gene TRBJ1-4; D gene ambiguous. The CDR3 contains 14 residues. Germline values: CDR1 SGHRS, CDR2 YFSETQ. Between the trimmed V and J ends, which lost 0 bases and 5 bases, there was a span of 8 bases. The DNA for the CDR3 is TGCGCCAGCAGCTTGGGCGACTTAAATGAAAAACTGTTTTTT. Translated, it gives CASSLGDLNEKLFF.

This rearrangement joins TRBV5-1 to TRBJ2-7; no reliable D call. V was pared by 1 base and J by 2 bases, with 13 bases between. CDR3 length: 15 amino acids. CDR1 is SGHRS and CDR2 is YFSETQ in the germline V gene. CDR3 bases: TGCGCCAGCAGCTTGACAGCCCAGGTTACCTACGAGCAGTACTTC. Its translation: CASSLTAQVTYEQYF. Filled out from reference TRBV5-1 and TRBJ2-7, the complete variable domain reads KAGVTQTPRYLIKTRGQQVTLSCSPISGHRSVSWYQQTPGQGLQFLFEYFSETQRNKGNFPGRFSGRQFSNSRSEMNVSTLELGDSALYLCASSLTAQVTYEQYFGPGTRLTVT.

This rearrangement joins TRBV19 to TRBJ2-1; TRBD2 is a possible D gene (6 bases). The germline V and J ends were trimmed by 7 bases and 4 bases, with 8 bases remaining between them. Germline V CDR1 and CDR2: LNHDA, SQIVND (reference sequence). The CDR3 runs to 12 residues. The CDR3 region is CASMGRYNEQFF. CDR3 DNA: TGTGCCAGTATGGGGAGGTACAATGAGCAGTTCTTC.

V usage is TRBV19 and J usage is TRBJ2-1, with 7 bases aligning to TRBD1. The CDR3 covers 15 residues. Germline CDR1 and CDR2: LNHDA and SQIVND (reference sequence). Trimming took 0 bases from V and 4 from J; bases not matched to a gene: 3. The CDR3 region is CASSIDWTGYNEQFF. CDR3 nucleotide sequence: TGTGCCAGTAGTATAGATTGGACAGGTTACAATGAGCAGTTCTTC.

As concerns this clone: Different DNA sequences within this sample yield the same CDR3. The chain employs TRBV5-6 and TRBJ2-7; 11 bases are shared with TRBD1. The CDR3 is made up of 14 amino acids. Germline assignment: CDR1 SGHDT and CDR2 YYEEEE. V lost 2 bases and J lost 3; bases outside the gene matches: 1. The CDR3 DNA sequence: TGTGCCAGCAGCTTCGGGACAGGGGGCTACGAGCAGTACTTC. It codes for CASSFGTGGYEQYF.

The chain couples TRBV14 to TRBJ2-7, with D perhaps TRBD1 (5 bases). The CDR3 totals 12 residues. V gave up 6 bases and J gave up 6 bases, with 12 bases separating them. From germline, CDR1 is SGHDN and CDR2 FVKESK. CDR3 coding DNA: TGTGCCAGCAGGGGGCTGGTTGGCGAGCAGTACTTC. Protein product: CASRGLVGEQYF. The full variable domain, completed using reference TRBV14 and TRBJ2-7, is EAGVTQFPSHSVIEKGQTVTLRCDPISGHDNLYWYRRVMGKEIKFLLHFVKESKQDESGMPNNRFLAERTGGTYSTLKVQPAELEDSGVYFCASRGLVGEQYFGPGTRLTVT.

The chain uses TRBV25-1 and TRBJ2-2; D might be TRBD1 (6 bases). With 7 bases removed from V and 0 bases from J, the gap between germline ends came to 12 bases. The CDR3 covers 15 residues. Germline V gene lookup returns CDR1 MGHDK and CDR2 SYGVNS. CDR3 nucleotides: TGTGCCAGCACTTCCGGGACACCGAACACCGGGGAGCTGTTTTTT. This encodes CASTSGTPNTGELFF.

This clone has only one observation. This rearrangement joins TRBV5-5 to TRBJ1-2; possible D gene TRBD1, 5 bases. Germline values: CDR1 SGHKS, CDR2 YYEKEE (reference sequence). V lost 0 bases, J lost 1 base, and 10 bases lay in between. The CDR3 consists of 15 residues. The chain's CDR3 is CASSLGQGVNYGYTF. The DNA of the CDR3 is TGTGCCAGCAGCTTGGGACAAGGGGTTAACTATGGCTACACCTTC.

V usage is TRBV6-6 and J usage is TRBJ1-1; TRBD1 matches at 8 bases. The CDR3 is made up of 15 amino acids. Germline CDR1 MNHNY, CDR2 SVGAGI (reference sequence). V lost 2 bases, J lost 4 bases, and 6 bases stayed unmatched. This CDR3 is CASSYARTGLTEAFF. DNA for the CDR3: TGTGCCAGCAGTTACGCTCGGACAGGGCTCACTGAAGCTTTCTTT.

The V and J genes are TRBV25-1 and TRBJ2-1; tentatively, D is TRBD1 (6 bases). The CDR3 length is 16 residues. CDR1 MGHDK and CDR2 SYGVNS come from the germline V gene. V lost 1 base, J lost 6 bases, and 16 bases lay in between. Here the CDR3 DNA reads TGTGCCAGCAGTGAATCGAAGGGGGTAATGTCCAATGAGCAGTTCTTC. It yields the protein CASSESKGVMSNEQFF. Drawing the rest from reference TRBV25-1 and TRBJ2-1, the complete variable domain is EADIYQTPRYLVIGTGKKITLECSQTMGHDKMYWYQQDPGMELHLIHYSYGVNSTEKGDLSSESTVSRIRTEHFPLTLESARPSHTSQYLCASSESKGVMSNEQFFGPGTRLTVL.

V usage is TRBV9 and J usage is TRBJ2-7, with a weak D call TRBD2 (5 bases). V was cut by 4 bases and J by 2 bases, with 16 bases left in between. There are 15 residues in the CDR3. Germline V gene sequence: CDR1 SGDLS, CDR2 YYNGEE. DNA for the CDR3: TGTGCCAGCAGCCCATGGCTTGCCGGGACCTACGAGCAGTACTTC. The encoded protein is CASSPWLAGTYEQYF.

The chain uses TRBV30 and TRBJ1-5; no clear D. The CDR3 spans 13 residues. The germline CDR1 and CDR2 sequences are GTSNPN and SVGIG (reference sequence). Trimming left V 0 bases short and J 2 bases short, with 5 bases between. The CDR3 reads CAWSVEGNQPQHF. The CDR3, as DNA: TGTGCCTGGAGTGTAGAGGGCAATCAGCCCCAGCATTTT.

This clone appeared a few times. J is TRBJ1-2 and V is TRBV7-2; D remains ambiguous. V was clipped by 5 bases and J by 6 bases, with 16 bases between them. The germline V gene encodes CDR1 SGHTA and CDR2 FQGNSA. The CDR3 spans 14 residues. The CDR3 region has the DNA TGTGCCAGCAGCCCCCCTCTTGCGGGCGATGGCTACACCTTC. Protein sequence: CASSPPLAGDGYTF.

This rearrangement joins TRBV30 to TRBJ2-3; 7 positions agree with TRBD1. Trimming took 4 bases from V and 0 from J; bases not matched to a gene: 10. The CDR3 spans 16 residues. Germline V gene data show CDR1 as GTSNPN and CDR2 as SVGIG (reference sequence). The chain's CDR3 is CAWKQGQLASTDTQYF. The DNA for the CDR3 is TGTGCCTGGAAGCAGGGACAGCTCGCTAGCACAGATACGCAGTATTTT.

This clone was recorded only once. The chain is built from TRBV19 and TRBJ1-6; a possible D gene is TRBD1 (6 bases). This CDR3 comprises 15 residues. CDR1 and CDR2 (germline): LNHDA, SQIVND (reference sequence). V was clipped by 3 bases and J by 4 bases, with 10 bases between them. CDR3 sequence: CASSINGQYNSPLHF. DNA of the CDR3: TGTGCCAGTAGTATCAATGGACAGTATAATTCACCCCTCCACTTT.

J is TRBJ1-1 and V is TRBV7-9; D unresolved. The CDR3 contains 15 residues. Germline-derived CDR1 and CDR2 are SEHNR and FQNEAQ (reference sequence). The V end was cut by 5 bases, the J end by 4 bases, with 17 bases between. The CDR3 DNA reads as TGTGCCAGCAGCCGTAAAGTGACTTTGAGCACTGAAGCTTTCTTT. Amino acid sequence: CASSRKVTLSTEAFF.

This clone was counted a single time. The CDR3 DNA reads TGTGCCAGCAGCGTAGAGAGGGGGCGGGGGGGCACAGATACGCAGTATTTT. Translation gives CASSVERGRGGTDTQYF. The chain is built from TRBV9 and TRBJ2-3, with TRBD2 as a possible D gene (8 bases). The V gene lost 0 bases and the J gene lost 1 base, with 15 bases spanning the gap. The CDR3 runs to 17 residues. CDR1 is SGDLS, CDR2 YYNGEE, per germline.

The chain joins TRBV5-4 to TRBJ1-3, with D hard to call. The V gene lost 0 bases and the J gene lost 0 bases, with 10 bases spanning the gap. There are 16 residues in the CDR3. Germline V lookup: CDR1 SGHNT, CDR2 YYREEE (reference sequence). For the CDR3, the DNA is TGTGCCAGCAGCTTGGGCGGCGCGAGCTCTGGAAACACCATATATTTT. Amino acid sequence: CASSLGGASSGNTIYF.

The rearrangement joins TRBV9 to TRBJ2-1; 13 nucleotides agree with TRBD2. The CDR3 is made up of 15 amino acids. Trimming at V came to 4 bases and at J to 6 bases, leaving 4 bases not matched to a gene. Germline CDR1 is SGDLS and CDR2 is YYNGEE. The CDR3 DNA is TGTGCCAGCAGCACCACTAGCGGGAGGGCCAATGAGCAGTTCTTC. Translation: CASSTTSGRANEQFF. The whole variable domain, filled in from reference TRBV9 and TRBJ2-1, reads DSGVTQTPKHLITATGQRVTLRCSPRSGDLSVYWYQQSLDQGLQFLIQYYNGEERAKGNILERFSAQQFPDLHSELNLSSLELGDSALYFCASSTTSGRANEQFFGPGTRLTVL.